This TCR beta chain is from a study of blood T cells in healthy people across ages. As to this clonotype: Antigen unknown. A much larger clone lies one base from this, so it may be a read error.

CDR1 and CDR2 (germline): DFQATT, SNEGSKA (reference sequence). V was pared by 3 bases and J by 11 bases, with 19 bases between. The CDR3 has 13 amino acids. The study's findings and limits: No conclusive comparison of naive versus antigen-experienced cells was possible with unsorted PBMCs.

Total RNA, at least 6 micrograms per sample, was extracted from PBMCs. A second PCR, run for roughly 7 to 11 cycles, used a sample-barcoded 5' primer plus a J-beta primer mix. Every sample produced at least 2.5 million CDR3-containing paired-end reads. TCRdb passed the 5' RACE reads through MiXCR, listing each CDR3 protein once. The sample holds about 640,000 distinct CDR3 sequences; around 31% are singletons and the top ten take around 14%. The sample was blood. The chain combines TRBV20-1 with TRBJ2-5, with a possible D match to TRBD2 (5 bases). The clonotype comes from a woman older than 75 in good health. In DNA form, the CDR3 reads TGCAGTGCTAGTCCGGGGTTCTACAATGAGCAGTACTTC. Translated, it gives CSASPGFYNEQYF.